A selection of T cell receptor beta chains follows, all from one sample in a study of blood T cell repertoires in COVID-19. TCRdb's copy holds only in-frame clones and misses some; the assay was immunoSEQ multiplex PCR. Of tens of thousands of clones listed, roughly 88% were seen once; the top ten hold 5.1%. Sequencing used peripheral blood. The receptors here all came from a human donor in a cohort sampled during active COVID-19. The CDR3 runs from the conserved cysteine through the conserved F or W. The D gene is left open where the match is weak. The size of a clone is reported for some rows only, either as once, few or many, or as a class for expanded clones.

>TRBD1|.|TRBV11-2|14|TRBJ2-7
CASSEGQVNYEQYF
TGTGCCAGCAGCGAGGGACAGGTGAACTACGAGCAGTACTTC
>TRBD2|many|TRBV7-3|15|TRBJ2-3
CASSQSGGATDTQYF
TGTGCCAGCAGCCAAAGCGGGGGGGCCACAGATACGCAGTATTTT
>TRBD2|.|TRBV5-1|16|TRBJ2-1
CASSPPSGDSYNEQFF
TGCGCCAGCAGCCCACCTAGCGGGGACTCCTACAATGAGCAGTTCTTC
>.|.|TRBV7-9|13|TRBJ2-3
CASSPSSTDTQYF
TGTGCCAGCAGCCCATCAAGCACAGATACGCAGTATTTT
>.|.|TRBV7-2|16|TRBJ2-5
CASSLVWRGQRETQYF
TGTGCCAGCAGCTTAGTGTGGCGGGGGCAGCGAGAGACCCAGTACTTC
>.|.|TRBV5-1|15|TRBJ1-2
CASSFGTRANYGYTF
TGCGCCAGCAGCTTTGGCACCAGGGCTAACTATGGCTACACCTTC
>.|once|TRBV18|12|TRBJ1-2
CASSRQDGGYTF
TGTGCCAGCTCCCGGCAGGATGGGGGCTACACCTTC
>TRBD1|once|TRBV27|16|TRBJ1-1
CASSQRTGEVDTEAFF
TGTGCCAGCAGCCAGAGGACAGGGGAGGTGGACACTGAAGCTTTCTTT
>.|.|TRBV5-4|14|TRBJ1-1
CASSPPTGNTEAFF
TGTGCCAGCAGCCCACCGACAGGTAACACTGAAGCTTTCTTT
>TRBD1|.|TRBV24-1|16|TRBJ2-1
CATSDPGTGSESEQFF
TGTGCCACCAGTGACCCCGGGACAGGGTCAGAAAGTGAGCAGTTCTTC
>.|once|TRBV4-2|16|TRBJ1-1
CASSQDDGRVQSEAFF
TGTGCCAGCAGCCAAGATGATGGCAGGGTACAGTCCGAAGCTTTCTTT
>.|.|TRBV5-4|14|TRBJ2-5
CASSRNSGEETQYF
TGTGCCAGCAGCCGGAATTCCGGGGAAGAGACCCAGTACTTC
>.|few|TRBV5-1|16|TRBJ1-2
CASSFRQPGPSYGYTF
TGCGCCAGCAGCTTCCGACAGCCAGGGCCGAGCTATGGCTACACCTTC
>.|medium-sized|TRBV6-1|15|TRBJ2-1
CASSEAGANSYEQFF
TGTGCCAGCAGTGAAGCGGGGGCCAACAGTTACGAGCAGTTCTTC
>.|.|TRBV19|14|TRBJ2-1
CASSEGGRGNEQFF
TGTGCCAGTAGTGAGGGTGGGAGGGGGAATGAGCAGTTCTTC
>.|.|TRBV11-2|15|TRBJ1-2
CASSLGATTTYGYTF
TGTGCCAGCAGCTTAGGGGCGACGACAACCTATGGCTACACCTTC
>TRBD2|.|TRBV4-2|13|TRBJ2-7
CASSQPGGYEQYF
TGTGCCAGCAGCCAACCGGGGGGCTACGAGCAGTACTTC
>.|.|TRBV30|12|TRBJ1-5
CAWSGANQPQHF
TGTGCCTGGAGTGGGGCCAATCAGCCCCAGCATTTT
>.|.|TRBV28|15|TRBJ2-2
CASRPGHANTGELFF
TGTGCCAGCAGACCGGGACACGCGAACACCGGGGAGCTGTTTTTT
>.|.|TRBV6-6|13|TRBJ2-5
CASSWPGQETQYF
TGTGCCAGCAGTTGGCCTGGCCAAGAGACCCAGTACTTC
>.|few|TRBV5-1|16|TRBJ1-2
CASSLFGRESDYGYTF
TGCGCCAGCAGCTTGTTTGGCAGGGAATCTGACTATGGCTACACCTTC
>.|.|TRBV7-9|15|TRBJ2-4
CATPQPKGAKNIQYF
TGTGCCACCCCTCAACCCAAGGGGGCCAAAAACATTCAGTACTTC
>.|.|TRBV25-1|13|TRBJ1-1
CASSETENTEAFF
TGTGCCAGCAGCGAGACAGAGAACACTGAAGCTTTCTTT
>TRBD2|.|TRBV5-1|15|TRBJ2-3
CASSSTGGRTDTQYF
TGCGCCAGCAGCTCAACGGGAGGCCGCACAGATACGCAGTATTTT
>.|.|TRBV4-2|16|TRBJ2-3
CASSPGQQPHTDTQYF
TGTGCCAGCAGCCCTGGACAGCAACCCCACACAGATACGCAGTATTTT
>.|.|TRBV30|12|TRBJ1-1
CAWSEGYTEAFF
TGTGCCTGGAGTGAGGGGTACACTGAAGCTTTCTTT
>.|.|TRBV28|15|TRBJ1-4
CASTGLEGSNEKLFF
TGTGCCAGCACCGGATTAGAGGGCTCCAATGAAAAACTGTTTTTT
>TRBD1|.|TRBV5-1|14|TRBJ2-7
CASSLAGQQYEQYF
TGCGCCAGCAGCTTGGCGGGACAGCAATACGAGCAGTACTTC
>.|once|TRBV5-6|15|TRBJ2-7
CASSLLAPSSYEQYF
TGTGCCAGCAGCTTGCTCGCACCGAGCTCCTACGAGCAGTACTTC
>.|.|TRBV18|15|TRBJ1-2
CASSPTKLVTGGYTF
TGTGCCAGCTCACCAACTAAATTGGTCACGGGGGGCTACACCTTC
>TRBD2|once|TRBV6-5|15|TRBJ2-2
CASSASGRFTGELFF
TGTGCCAGCAGCGCTAGCGGGAGGTTCACCGGGGAGCTGTTTTTT
>TRBD1|.|TRBV3-1/TRBV3-2|14|TRBJ2-2
CASSRRQGTGELFF
TGTGCCAGCAGCCGCCGACAGGGAACCGGGGAGCTGTTTTTT
>.|.|TRBV2|13|TRBJ1-1
CASSRTANTEAFF
TGTGCCAGCAGCAGGACAGCGAACACTGAAGCTTTCTTT
>.|once|TRBV12-5|16|TRBJ2-1
CASGSTTGSSYNEQFF
TGTGCTAGTGGTTCCACTACAGGGAGCTCCTACAATGAGCAGTTCTTC
>.|.|TRBV2|14|TRBJ2-4
CASRVGGAKNIQYF
TGTGCCAGCAGGGTCGGAGGTGCCAAAAACATTCAGTACTTC
>TRBD1|.|TRBV7-9|15|TRBJ2-5
CASSLGLQGVETQYF
TGTGCCAGCAGCTTAGGTTTACAGGGGGTGGAGACCCAGTACTTC
>.|.|TRBV5-8|15|TRBJ2-5
CASSGGLASGETQYF
TGTGCCAGCAGCGGGGGACTGGCCTCGGGGGAGACCCAGTACTTC
>.|.|TRBV18|16|TRBJ1-5
CASSPLSGGGNQPQHF
TGTGCCAGCTCACCATTGTCGGGGGGGGGTAATCAGCCCCAGCATTTT
>.|.|TRBV6-1|17|TRBJ1-5
CASSEDEGARGNQPQHF
TGTGCCAGCAGTGAAGATGAAGGGGCGAGAGGCAATCAGCCCCAGCATTTT
>TRBD2|.|TRBV5-1|16|TRBJ2-5
CASSSLVAGGGETQYF
TGCGCCAGCAGCTCGCTCGTAGCGGGGGGCGGAGAGACCCAGTACTTC
>TRBD1|.|TRBV6-4|14|TRBJ2-7
CASSGPDRGYEQYF
TGTGCCAGCAGTGGGCCGGACAGGGGATACGAGCAGTACTTC
>.|.|TRBV7-2|13|TRBJ2-7
CASSLVGEDEQYF
TGTGCCAGCAGCTTAGTAGGGGAAGACGAGCAGTACTTC
>.|.|TRBV6-1|16|TRBJ1-5
CASSGGEGAEGQPQHF
TGTGCCAGCAGTGGGGGGGAAGGGGCCGAGGGCCAGCCCCAGCATTTT
>.|.|TRBV7-6|16|TRBJ2-7
CASSQGGGQGSYEQYF
TGTGCCAGCAGCCAAGGGGGAGGGCAGGGCTCGTACGAGCAGTACTTC
>.|.|TRBV3-1/TRBV3-2|13|TRBJ1-3
CASSPAMGNTIYF
TGTGCCAGCAGCCCTGCTATGGGAAACACCATATATTTT
>.|.|TRBV9|13|TRBJ1-4
CASNDGHNEKLFF
TGTGCCAGCAACGACGGACATAATGAAAAACTGTTTTTT
>TRBD2|few|TRBV2|18|TRBJ2-5
CASSELRGSGGARETQYF
TGTGCCAGCAGTGAACTCCGGGGTAGCGGGGGGGCCAGGGAGACCCAGTACTTC
>TRBD1|.|TRBV19|14|TRBJ1-5
CASTRDRSIQPQHF
TGTGCCAGTACCCGGGACAGGTCCATCCAGCCCCAGCATTTT
>TRBD1|.|TRBV4-2|13|TRBJ1-2
CASSQETGGSGTF
TGTGCCAGCAGCCAAGAAACAGGGGGCAGCGGCACCTTC
>.|.|TRBV29-1|13|TRBJ1-3
CSVEEGTGNTIYF
TGCAGCGTTGAGGAGGGTACAGGAAACACCATATATTTT
>.|.|TRBV6-1|17|TRBJ1-4
CASSDGAGVPTNEKLFF
TGTGCCAGCAGTGATGGGGCGGGGGTACCCACTAATGAAAAACTGTTTTTT
>TRBD1|.|TRBV10-3|14|TRBJ1-5
CATQGGERNQPQHF
TGTGCCACCCAGGGGGGTGAGCGGAATCAGCCCCAGCATTTT